A single sample is the source of the 20 T cell receptor beta chains below, sequenced in a study of cytomegalovirus exposure and HLA in healthy donors. The PCR had 60 Vbeta and 13 Jbeta primers. Method: immunoSEQ multiplex PCR; TCRdb's copy keeps in-frame clones and lacks some. The table lists approximately 140,000 clones, 81% of them singletons. The sequenced material came from PBMCs. These receptors were taken from a man between 18 and 29 years old in good health and CMV-seronegative.

The chain has TRBV6-6 and TRBJ1-5; TRBD1 is a possible D gene (5 bases). Germline loops: CDR1 MNHNY, CDR2 SVGAGI (reference sequence). The CDR3 is made up of 15 amino acids. Trimming took 7 bases from V and 7 from J, leaving 20 bases between them. The CDR3 reads CASTLLGGGEQPQHF. The CDR3 DNA reads TGTGCCAGCACCCTCTTGGGGGGAGGAGAACAGCCCCAGCATTTT.

V and J are TRBV5-6 and TRBJ2-1; no firm D call. V lost 0 bases to trimming and J lost 10 bases, with 8 bases between them. This CDR3 has 12 amino acids. CDR1 is SGHDT, CDR2 YYEEEE, per germline. This CDR3 is CASSLGRSEQFF. The CDR3 region has the DNA TGTGCCAGCAGCTTGGGCAGGTCGGAGCAGTTCTTC.

The chain is built from TRBV4-1 and TRBJ2-1; D gene unclear. The V gene's germline CDR1 is MGHRA and CDR2 YSYEKL. The CDR3 extends over 12 amino acids. Trimming cost V 0 bases and J 8 bases, with 5 bases left between them. The CDR3 here is CASSQDLDEQFF. CDR3 in DNA: TGCGCCAGCAGCCAAGATCTTGATGAGCAGTTCTTC.

The chain carries TRBV7-8 and TRBJ2-2; 12 positions agree with TRBD2. After removal of 1 base from V and 3 bases from J, the junction contained 12 bases not matched to a gene. This CDR3 spans 20 amino acids. CDR1 and CDR2 (germline): SGHVS, FQNEAQ. CDR3 DNA: TGTGCCAGCAGCTTAGTCTCTACTAGCGGGGGGCTCTTAGACACCGGGGAGCTGTTTTTT. Its translation: CASSLVSTSGGLLDTGELFF.

This rearrangement joins TRBV6-5 to TRBJ2-2, with TRBD1 identical over 8 bases. Trimming cost V 2 bases and J 5 bases; bases outside gene matches: 7. The CDR3 contains 16 residues. Germline CDR1 reads MNHEY; CDR2 reads SVGAGI. The CDR3 sequence is CASSYQGAPGTGELFF. As DNA, the CDR3 is TGTGCCAGCAGTTACCAGGGGGCGCCTGGGACCGGGGAGCTGTTTTTT.

The J gene is TRBJ2-1, the V gene TRBV2; the D gene is possibly TRBD1 (6 bases). Germline CDR1 and CDR2: SNHLY and FYNNEI. The CDR3 spans 15 residues. Trimming took 4 bases from V and 3 from J, leaving 13 bases between them. The CDR3 nucleotides are TGTGCCAGCAGTGTTGGACAGACCTACTACAATGAGCAGTTCTTC. Translated, it gives CASSVGQTYYNEQFF.

This sequence joins TRBV27 and TRBJ2-7; TRBD1 agrees at 8 bases. With 4 bases clipped from V and 5 bases from J, the junction kept 4 bases outside the gene matches. CDR1 and CDR2 (germline): MNHEY, SMNVEV (reference sequence). The CDR3 extends over 13 amino acids. CDR3 loop: CASSSDRADEQYF. DNA of the CDR3: TGTGCCAGCAGTTCGGACAGGGCCGACGAGCAGTACTTC.

V is TRBV30 and J is TRBJ1-4; no reliable D call. Germline CDR1 GTSNPN, CDR2 SVGIG (reference sequence). This CDR3 spans 14 amino acids. Trimming cost V 1 base and J 4 bases, with 10 bases left between them. CDR3 protein: CAWSGRQYNEKLFF. The CDR3 DNA reads as TGTGCCTGGAGTGGGAGGCAGTATAATGAAAAACTGTTTTTT.

The rearrangement uses TRBV5-5 and TRBJ1-5; possibly TRBD1 for D (5 bases). Deletions cut 2 bases from V and 7 bases from J, with 10 bases between. CDR1 and CDR2 from the germline V gene are SGHKS and YYEKEE (reference sequence). This CDR3 comprises 13 residues. In DNA, the CDR3 is TGTGCCAGCAGCTTCAGGGTGAACCAGCCCCAGCATTTT. Protein sequence: CASSFRVNQPQHF.

V usage is TRBV6-8 and J usage is TRBJ1-3, with no clear D. CDR3 length: 14 residues. Germline V lookup: CDR1 MNHGY, CDR2 SAAAGT. The V end was cut by 2 bases, the J end by 4 bases, with 9 bases between. The CDR3 loop reads CASSYRAGGNTIYF. The CDR3 nucleotides read TGTGCCAGCAGTTACCGAGCAGGAGGAAACACCATATATTTT.

V is TRBV6-6 and J is TRBJ1-2, with D maybe TRBD1 (6 bases). CDR3 length: 12 amino acids. V lost 0 bases and J lost 9, with 8 bases in between. Germline-derived CDR1 and CDR2 are MNHNY and SVGAGI (reference sequence). The CDR3 DNA is TGTGCCAGCAGTTACTCGACAGGAAGCTACACCTTC. As protein: CASSYSTGSYTF.

The chain carries TRBV20-1 and TRBJ1-2; D gene ambiguous. The CDR3 has 11 amino acids. V lost 1 base and J 3 bases, leaving 3 bases between the germline ends. The germline V gene encodes CDR1 DFQATT and CDR2 SNEGSKA (reference sequence). The DNA for the CDR3 is TGCAGTGCTAGAGCAGACTATGGCTACACCTTC. The encoded protein is CSARADYGYTF.

V gene TRBV6-6 combines with J gene TRBJ1-4; D is possibly TRBD1 (6 bases). Germline V gene data show CDR1 as MNHNY and CDR2 as SVGAGI (reference sequence). The CDR3 is 11 amino acids. Trimming shortened V by 6 bases and J by 17 bases, and 16 bases separated the two germline ends. The CDR3 loop reads CASSDQGPPFF. The CDR3 DNA sequence: TGTGCCAGCAGCGATCAGGGGCCCCCCTTTTTT.

This clone has only one observation. The chain combines TRBV28 with TRBJ1-6; no clear D gene. Germline CDR1 and CDR2: MDHEN and SYDVKM. The CDR3 totals 17 residues. V was cut by 7 bases and J by 4 bases, with 20 bases left in between. The CDR3 nucleotides are TGTGCCAGCAAAGCGAGGTCAAGGCGAGGGTATAATTCACCCCTCCACTTT. The encoded protein is CASKARSRRGYNSPLHF.

The J gene is TRBJ1-1, the V gene TRBV6-1; TRBD1 might be the D (5 bases). V was trimmed by 4 bases and J by 0 bases, leaving 9 bases between them. The CDR3 length is 14 residues. Germline CDR1 reads MNHNS; CDR2 reads SASEGT. In nucleotides, the CDR3 is TGTGCCAGCAGTGCACAGGTTCTGAACACTGAAGCTTTCTTT. This sequence encodes CASSAQVLNTEAFF.

The chain joins TRBV5-1 to TRBJ1-6; TRBD1 aligns across 10 bases. The CDR3 runs 15 residues. Unmatched junction bases numbered 3, after V lost 2 bases and J lost 7 bases. Germline CDR1 is SGHRS and CDR2 is YFSETQ. DNA of the CDR3: TGCGCCAGCAGCTTTCGGACAGGGGGAAATTCACCCCTCCACTTT. Its protein is CASSFRTGGNSPLHF.

This chain uses TRBV9 with TRBJ2-4, with a possible D match to TRBD2 (6 bases). Trimming took 3 bases from V and 9 from J, leaving 16 bases between them. This CDR3 has 14 amino acids. CDR1 and CDR2 (germline): SGDLS, YYNGEE. The CDR3 is CASSAPQPGVIQYF. Here the CDR3 DNA reads TGTGCCAGCAGCGCACCCCAACCGGGGGTCATTCAGTACTTC.

The rearrangement uses TRBV9 and TRBJ2-1; D is uncertain. The CDR3 totals 13 residues. Germline V CDR1 and CDR2: SGDLS, YYNGEE. Trimming shortened V by 0 bases and J by 7 bases, and 8 bases separated the two germline ends. The DNA of the CDR3 is TGTGCCAGCAGCGTAGGCGGTCCAAATGAGCAGTTCTTC. Its protein product is CASSVGGPNEQFF.

V and J are TRBV4-2 and TRBJ2-1, with unresolved D. The CDR3 is 15 residues long. V was trimmed by 1 base and J by 0 bases, leaving 7 bases between them. Germline CDR1 LGHNA, CDR2 YNFKEQ. The chain's CDR3 is CASSQGATSYNEQFF. The CDR3 region has the DNA TGTGCCAGCAGCCAAGGGGCCACCTCCTACAATGAGCAGTTCTTC.

The rearrangement links TRBV2 to TRBJ1-2; the match to TRBD1 covers 8 bases. The CDR3 spans 14 residues. V trimming: 6 bases; J trimming: 8 bases; junction bases outside the gene matches: 11. Germline V gene data show CDR1 as SNHLY and CDR2 as FYNNEI. CDR3 DNA: TGTGCCAGCAGGACGGCTCAGGGGGCTGGAGGCTACACCTTC. Protein sequence: CASRTAQGAGGYTF.